The rows below give T cell receptor beta chains drawn from one sample of a study of blood T cell repertoires in COVID-19. TCRdb keeps only in-frame clones here, not all; method: immunoSEQ multiplex PCR. This table holds about 270,000 clones, around 88% found once. Sequencing was carried out using peripheral blood. The receptors stem from an elderly woman with COVID-19, enrolled during active disease. CDR3s include the opening cysteine and the closing phenylalanine or tryptophan.

TRBV6-5 CASRLGQVPGELFF
TRBV27 CASRGTGVDGYTF
TRBV10-3 CAIRGRGGQFF
TRBV2 CASTLRDSLNSYNSPLHF
TRBV15 CATSRGSGTDTQYF
TRBV2 CASSEGARGHQPQHF
TRBV6-6 CASSIWTGEYGYTF
TRBV30 CAWSLTENTEAFF
TRBV28 CASSRQGSYEQYF
TRBV3-1/TRBV3-2 CASRHRGGNTEAFF
TRBV10-3 CAITAGWGSGGPSTDTQYF
TRBV9 CASSVATSTGSNSPLHF
TRBV18 CASSPLLGGEQFF
TRBV2 CASSRTFDTYEQYF
TRBV10-3 CAIRGGGSPLHF
TRBV28 CASRTGSSNQPQHF
TRBV3-1/TRBV3-2 CASSQDGSYGYTF
TRBV3-1/TRBV3-2 CASSRNTGIPTAFF
TRBV7-9 CASSLRSQETQYF
TRBV10-3 CAISASGGAGETQYF
TRBV24-1 CATSETGATEAFF
TRBV3-1/TRBV3-2 CASSTHRGANTEAFF
TRBV5-1 CASSLGRTSGEIQETQYF
TRBV7-9 CASSWDGGGGVAFF
TRBV12-3/TRBV12-4 CASSPGQSRLFF
TRBV29-1 CSVEDPGAQYF
TRBV28 CASSSFSGEAHRYQPQHF
TRBV18 CASSPPARPGELFF
TRBV19 CASSPARNTIYF
TRBV9 CASSVGGNRGNTEAFF
TRBV30 CAWSEGQGGTPLHF
TRBV18 CASSSGQGYLTPLHF
TRBV5-4 CASSLGARKNEQFF
TRBV5-1 CASSYEHSEAFF
TRBV19 CASSVRAGNEQFF
TRBV24-1 CATSDTSRDSGELFF
TRBV12-3/TRBV12-4 CASRLYRDNEQYF
TRBV6-2/TRBV6-3 CASSTAGQPNTEAFF
TRBV5-1 CASSLMASGGLNEQFF
TRBV3-1/TRBV3-2 CASSQPLGGTEAFF
TRBV2 CASSGSAPASYTF
TRBV19 CASRKDRPNTGELFF
TRBV4-2 CASSQSMFEAFF
TRBV20-1 CSASPRGYDGYTF
TRBV6-4 CASSLQQYTEAFF
TRBV5-1 CASSTGGTEAFF
TRBV29-1 CSVRTGSNTEAFF
TRBV30 CAADRGTNEKLFF
TRBV30 CAWSGTGGAWGNTIYF
TRBV19 CASSMGLSGANVLTF
TRBV20-1 CSAERNYGYTF
TRBV10-3 CAIRIVDEQFF
TRBV7-2 CASSLGDSSYNSPLHF